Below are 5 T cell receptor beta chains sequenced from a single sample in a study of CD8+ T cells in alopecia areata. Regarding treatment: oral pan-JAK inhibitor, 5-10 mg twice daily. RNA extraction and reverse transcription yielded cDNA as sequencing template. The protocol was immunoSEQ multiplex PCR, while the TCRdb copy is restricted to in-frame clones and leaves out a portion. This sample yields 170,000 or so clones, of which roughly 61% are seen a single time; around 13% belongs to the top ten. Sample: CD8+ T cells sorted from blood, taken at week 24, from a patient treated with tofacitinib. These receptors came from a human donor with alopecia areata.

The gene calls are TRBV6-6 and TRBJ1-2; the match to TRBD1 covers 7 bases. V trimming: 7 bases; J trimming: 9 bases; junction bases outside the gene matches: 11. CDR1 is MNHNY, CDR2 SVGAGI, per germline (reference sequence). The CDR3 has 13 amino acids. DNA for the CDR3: TGTGCCAGCACCCCCGACAGGGTGGCAAGCTACACCTTC. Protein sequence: CASTPDRVASYTF.

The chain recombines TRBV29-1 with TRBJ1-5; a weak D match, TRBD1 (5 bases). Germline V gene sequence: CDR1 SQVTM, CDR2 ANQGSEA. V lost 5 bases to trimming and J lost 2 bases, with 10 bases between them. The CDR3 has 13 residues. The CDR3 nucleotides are TGCAGCGTTCCGGGACTTGGCAATCAGCCCCAGCATTTT. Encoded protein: CSVPGLGNQPQHF.

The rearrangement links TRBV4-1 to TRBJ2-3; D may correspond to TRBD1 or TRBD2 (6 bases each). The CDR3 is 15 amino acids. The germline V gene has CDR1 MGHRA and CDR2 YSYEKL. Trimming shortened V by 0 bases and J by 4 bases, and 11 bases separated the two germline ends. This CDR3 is CASSQEGGVPDTQYF. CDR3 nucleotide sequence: TGCGCCAGCAGCCAAGAGGGGGGCGTCCCAGATACGCAGTATTTT.

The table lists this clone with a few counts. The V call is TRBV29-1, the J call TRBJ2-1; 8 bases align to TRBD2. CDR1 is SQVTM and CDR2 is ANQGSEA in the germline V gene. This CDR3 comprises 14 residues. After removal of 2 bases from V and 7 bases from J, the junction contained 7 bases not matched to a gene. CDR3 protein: CSVENPGGQNEQFF. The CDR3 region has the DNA TGCAGCGTTGAAAACCCGGGGGGGCAGAATGAGCAGTTCTTC.

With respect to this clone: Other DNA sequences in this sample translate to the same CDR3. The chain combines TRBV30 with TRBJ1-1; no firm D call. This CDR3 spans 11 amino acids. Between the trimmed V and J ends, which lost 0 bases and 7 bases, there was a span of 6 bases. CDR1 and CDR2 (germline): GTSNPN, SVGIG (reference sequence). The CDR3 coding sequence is TGTGCCTGGAGTGTCGGCAGTGAAGCTTTCTTT. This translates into CAWSVGSEAFF.